This section outlines one TCR beta chain sequence together with its context. Its antigen remains unidentified. CDR1 is SGHDT, CDR2 YYEEEE, per germline. This CDR3 is built from 16 residues. Trimming removed 2 bases at V and 0 bases at J, with 9 bases between. This sample was taken from a study of shared clonotypes between healthy human individuals. Study-wide findings and caveats: Clonotypes which were not shared had lower generation probabilities than clonotypes that all four donors shared. Few donors limited the genetic and exposure-history diversity represented.

In the original analysis: Junction-only sequences produced by ImmunoSEQ had no quality scores, so filtering differed. The method was immunoSEQ multiplex PCR; TCRdb's version includes in-frame clones alone and lacks a portion of them. The V and J calls and the clone size are those of that table, but D and trimming were determined from the DNA. The repertoire holds a few million clones, with around 95% as singletons. The CD4+ fraction was divided into a CD45RA+ naive subset and a CD45RA-negative memory subset. The sequence derives from a man aged 18 to 29 in good health. The rearrangement links TRBV5-6 to TRBJ1-6; D gene uncertain. Sequencing was carried out using naive CD4+ T cells sorted from blood. This sample's subset: CD45RA+ positively selected. CDR3 DNA sequence: TGTGCCAGCAGCTTAACTGATGGCTCCTATAATTCACCCCTCCACTTT. Residues: CASSLTDGSYNSPLHF.